A selection of T cell receptor beta chains follows, all from one sample in a study of blood T cell repertoires in COVID-19. Assay used: immunoSEQ multiplex PCR; TCRdb lists only in-frame clones, some missing. The table has 90,000 to 150,000 clones, around 88% seen once. The material sequenced was peripheral blood. The receptors were sampled from a woman in her forties or fifties with active or convalescent COVID-19. The CDR3 runs from the conserved cysteine through the conserved F or W. D genes are given only for firm matches. Only some rows state a clone size, as once, few, many or a class for expanded clones.

DNA | CDR3 | J | D | size | V
TGTGCCAGCAGCCATTACAATGAAGCTTTCTTT | CASSHYNEAFF | TRBJ1-1 | - | - | TRBV3-1/TRBV3-2
TGTGCCAGCCAATTCCGGGACAGAGCCAACTATGGCTACACCTTC | CASQFRDRANYGYTF | TRBJ1-2 | TRBD1 | - | TRBV2
TGTGCCAGTAGTCCCCTCCGGGACACTGAAGCTTTCTTT | CASSPLRDTEAFF | TRBJ1-1 | - | - | TRBV19
TGCGCCAGCAGCTTGGCGGGTAGTATTCGTACAGATACGCAGTATTTT | CASSLAGSIRTDTQYF | TRBJ2-3 | - | - | TRBV5-1
TGTGCCAGCAGACTAGCGGGAGGAACCACCGGGGAGCTGTTTTTT | CASRLAGGTTGELFF | TRBJ2-2 | TRBD2 | once | TRBV27
TGTGCCAGCAGCTTATATTCCCCCCCCGGGAGGAGTGAGCAGTTCTTC | CASSLYSPPGRSEQFF | TRBJ2-1 | TRBD2 | - | TRBV11-1
TGTGCCAGCTCACCCGGACTAGCGCGAGCCAACGAGCAGTACTTC | CASSPGLARANEQYF | TRBJ2-7 | TRBD2 | - | TRBV18
TGCGCCAGCAGCCAAGAGGGCTTTAGCACAGATACGCAGTATTTT | CASSQEGFSTDTQYF | TRBJ2-3 | - | - | TRBV4-1
TGTGCCAGCTGGACAGGCGCCGCGAACACTGAAGCTTTCTTT | CASWTGAANTEAFF | TRBJ1-1 | TRBD1 | - | TRBV27
TGTGCCAGCAGCGTGGGCGGGAGTGGTACAGATACGCAGTATTTT | CASSVGGSGTDTQYF | TRBJ2-3 | TRBD2 | - | TRBV7-3
TGTGCCATCTCATCGGGGTATCATTCACCCCTCCACTTT | CAISSGYHSPLHF | TRBJ1-6 | - | - | TRBV12-3/TRBV12-4
TGTGCCAGCAGTTACTCTGGGCCTAGCGGGAGTGATGAGCAGTTCTTC | CASSYSGPSGSDEQFF | TRBJ2-1 | TRBD2 | - | TRBV6-2/TRBV6-3